This TCR beta chain was identified during a study of prognosis after radiotherapy for stage I lung cancer. The CDR3 runs 18 residues. Germline CDR1 reads LGHNA; CDR2 reads YNFKEQ. J lost 8 bases, V lost 0 bases, and 11 bases had no gene match. TCR beta CDR3 was amplified from genomic DNA by two-round multiplex PCR. The first PCR round targeted every TRBV and TRBJ gene with specific primers. TCRdb re-analysed the multiplex PCR reads in MiXCR, keeping a single row per CDR3 protein. In the table there are some 17,000 distinct CDR3 sequences, 25% to 30% of which are singletons. This clonotype was seen a handful of times.

Sequencing used PBMCs, obtained before or after stereotactic body radiation therapy (not recorded which). The sequence was collected from a donor over 45 with non-small cell lung cancer. The V call is TRBV4-2, the J call TRBJ2-4; 12 positions match TRBD2. In DNA form, the CDR3 reads TGTGCCAGCAGCCAAGAAGTATCTAGCGGGAGGGCCTTGGACATTCAGTACTTC. Its translation is CASSQEVSSGRALDIQYF.